A single sample is the source of the 20 T cell receptor beta chains below, sequenced in a study of blood T cell repertoires in COVID-19. Profiled with immunoSEQ multiplex PCR; TCRdb holds only in-frame clones, not every one. The table has some 93,000 clones, 86% seen once. The sample comprised peripheral blood. These receptors originate from a woman older than 75 with acute or convalescent COVID-19.

CDR3 bases: TGCAGTGCTAGTTTGACAGGGGATCAGCCCCAGCATTTT. Its protein is CSASLTGDQPQHF. The rearrangement links TRBV20-1 to TRBJ1-5; 8 bases align to TRBD1. This CDR3 spans 13 amino acids. Per germline, CDR1 DFQATT and CDR2 SNEGSKA (reference sequence). Germline trimming cut 3 bases from V and 5 bases from J; bases unmatched to any gene: 3.

This clone has only a few counts. V usage is TRBV10-3 and J usage is TRBJ1-5, with a possible D match to TRBD1 (6 bases). The V and J ends lost 5 bases and 2 bases respectively, with 16 bases between them. This CDR3 comprises 16 residues. CDR1 and CDR2 (germline): ENHRY, SYGVKD. The CDR3 coding sequence is TGTGCCATCAGTATTCAGGGGAAGGCGGGCAATCAGCCCCAGCATTTT. This gives the protein CAISIQGKAGNQPQHF.

This clone was seen only once. The J gene is TRBJ2-5, the V gene TRBV2, with 8 positions matching TRBD2. Germline lookup yields CDR1 SNHLY and CDR2 FYNNEI. The junction had 11 bases not matched to a gene; V was cut back by 4 bases and J by 7 bases. This CDR3 has 15 amino acids. CDR3 DNA sequence: TGTGCCAGCAGTGCCGGAATCGGGGGGGCGGTGACCCAGTACTTC. It codes for CASSAGIGGAVTQYF. The variable domain in full, with the rest retrieved from reference TRBV2 and TRBJ2-5, is EPEVTQTPSHQVTQMGQEVILRCVPISNHLYFYWYRQILGQKVEFLVSFYNNEISEKSEIFDDQFSVERPDGSNFTLKIRSTKLEDSAMYFCASSAGIGGAVTQYFGPGTRLLVL.

The J gene is TRBJ2-7, the V gene TRBV5-1; D remains unclear. In germline, CDR1 is SGHRS, CDR2 YFSETQ. Trimming stripped 4 bases from V and 4 bases from J, with 15 bases between. This CDR3 contains 14 residues. The CDR3 reads CASSPTVAKYEQYF. The CDR3 region has the DNA TGCGCCAGCAGCCCTACCGTCGCAAAATACGAGCAGTACTTC.

This clone came up a few times. This chain links TRBV27 with TRBJ2-7; 8 nucleotides agree with TRBD1. The ends lost 2 bases at V and 2 bases at J; junction bases unmatched: 2. Germline-derived CDR1 and CDR2 are MNHEY and SMNVEV (reference sequence). The CDR3 has 14 residues. CDR3 coding DNA: TGTGCCAGCAGTTTAACCAGGGGGCCCTACGAGCAGTACTTC. Residues: CASSLTRGPYEQYF.

The V call is TRBV7-9, the J call TRBJ1-2; no definite D call. The germline V gene has CDR1 SEHNR and CDR2 FQNEAQ (reference sequence). The CDR3 runs to 12 residues. Trimming took off 1 base at V and 5 bases at J, with 5 bases between the two ends. The CDR3 sequence: CASSLDGYGYTF. The CDR3 region has the DNA TGTGCCAGCAGCTTAGACGGGTATGGCTACACCTTC.

This clone was detected a few times. The CDR3 DNA reads as TGTGCCAGCAGCAACACAGGGGAGTCCTATGGCTACACCTTC. This encodes CASSNTGESYGYTF. The genes are TRBV5-4 and TRBJ1-2; 7 nucleotides line up with TRBD1. CDR1 SGHNT and CDR2 YYREEE come from the germline V gene (reference sequence). CDR3 length: 14 residues. The V and J ends lost 4 bases and 4 bases, in that order; junction bases with no gene match: 7.

This chain links TRBV28 with TRBJ1-3; D gene uncertain. There are 16 residues in the CDR3. The ends were cut back, 1 base at V and 0 bases at J, with 10 bases in the middle. From germline, CDR1 is MDHEN and CDR2 SYDVKM. The DNA of the CDR3 is TGTGCCAGCAGTTTATCCGGGAGGATCTCTGGAAACACCATATATTTT. Encoded protein: CASSLSGRISGNTIYF.

The chain recombines TRBV24-1 with TRBJ2-1; 9 bases map to TRBD2. J gave up 6 bases and V 5 bases, and 10 bases lay outside the gene matches. CDR1 is KGHDR and CDR2 is SFDVKD in the germline V gene. This CDR3 is 16 amino acids long. The CDR3 is CATSGIAGETGNEQFF. CDR3 DNA sequence: TGTGCCACCAGTGGTATAGCGGGGGAGACAGGCAATGAGCAGTTCTTC.

The chain combines TRBV9 with TRBJ1-3, with 7 nucleotides matching TRBD1. This CDR3 comprises 15 residues. The germline V gene has CDR1 SGDLS and CDR2 YYNGEE. The J segment lost 2 bases and the V segment lost 2 bases, leaving 4 bases of the junction unmatched. In nucleotides, the CDR3 is TGTGCCAGCAGCGTTTCACAGGGGCCTGGAAACACCATATATTTT. It yields the protein CASSVSQGPGNTIYF. Using reference TRBV9 and TRBJ1-3 for the parts outside the CDR3, the full variable domain is DSGVTQTPKHLITATGQRVTLRCSPRSGDLSVYWYQQSLDQGLQFLIQYYNGEERAKGNILERFSAQQFPDLHSELNLSSLELGDSALYFCASSVSQGPGNTIYFGEGSWLTVV.

About this clone itself: The sample has other DNA sequences that encode this CDR3 too. CDR3 nucleotide sequence: TGTGCCAGCAGCCTCGACAGGGGAAATCAGCCCCAGCATTTT. This encodes CASSLDRGNQPQHF. The V gene is TRBV7-2, the J gene TRBJ1-5, with 8 bases identical to TRBD1. The CDR3 is 14 residues long. Trimming at V came to 5 bases and at J to 4 bases, leaving 4 bases not matched to a gene. The germline V gene has CDR1 SGHTA and CDR2 FQGNSA.

V and J are TRBV11-3 and TRBJ2-5; the D gene is possibly TRBD1 (5 bases). The length of the CDR3 is 15 residues. V gave up 0 bases and J gave up 2 bases, with 10 bases separating them. The germline gives CDR1 SGHNT, CDR2 YENEEA. CDR3 sequence: CASSLDGAKQETQYF. As DNA, the CDR3 is TGTGCCAGCAGCTTAGATGGGGCAAAACAAGAGACCCAGTACTTC. Based on the CDR3 plus reference TRBV11-3 and TRBJ2-5, the full variable domain is EAGVVQSPRYKIIEKKQPVAFWCNPISGHNTLYWYLQNLGQGPELLIRYENEEAVDDSQLPKDRFSAERLKGVDSTLKIQPAELGDSAVYLCASSLDGAKQETQYFGPGTRLLVL.

This chain links TRBV6-5 with TRBJ2-7, with 8 bases that match TRBD1. CDR1 MNHEY and CDR2 SVGAGI come from the germline V gene. Unmatched junction bases numbered 8, after V lost 7 bases and J lost 3 bases. CDR3 size: 14 residues. The CDR3: CASMVGQGGYEQYF. The CDR3 DNA reads as TGTGCCAGCATGGTTGGACAGGGCGGCTACGAGCAGTACTTC.

V is TRBV5-1 and J is TRBJ2-3, with 8 bases lining up with TRBD2. The length of the CDR3 is 16 residues. Looked up from germline, CDR1 is SGHRS and CDR2 is YFSETQ. J gave up 1 base and V 0 bases, and 4 bases lay outside the gene matches. CDR3 DNA: TGCGCCAGCAGCTTGGCCGGAGCGGGGGGCACAGATACGCAGTATTTT. Protein product: CASSLAGAGGTDTQYF.

J is TRBJ1-2 and V is TRBV18; D perhaps matches TRBD1 (5 bases). Trimming pared 4 bases from V and 5 bases from J, leaving 17 bases between. Germline V gene data show CDR1 as KGHSH and CDR2 as LQKENI. CDR3 length: 15 amino acids. The chain's CDR3 is CASSQPQDTLYGYTF. CDR3 in DNA: TGTGCCAGCTCACAACCCCAGGACACCTTATATGGCTACACCTTC.

This chain joins TRBV9 and TRBJ1-1; the D gene is possibly TRBD1 (5 bases). The ends were cut back, 3 bases at V and 10 bases at J, with 19 bases in the middle. Germline V gene lookup returns CDR1 SGDLS and CDR2 YYNGEE. This CDR3 is built from 14 residues. This CDR3 is CASSARTSPAGAFF. The CDR3 DNA reads as TGTGCCAGCAGCGCAAGGACATCCCCTGCTGGAGCTTTCTTT.

This clone appeared once. The chain has TRBV6-6 and TRBJ1-6; 11 bases are a match to TRBD1. The CDR3 spans 16 residues. V shed 5 bases and J 7 bases; nucleotides not matched to a gene: 7. CDR1 is MNHNY, CDR2 SVGAGI, per germline (reference sequence). CDR3 DNA sequence: TGTGCCAGCAGTCGACCTGGACAGGGGGCGAATTCACCCCTCCACTTT. This codes for CASSRPGQGANSPLHF.

The chain employs TRBV7-3 and TRBJ2-5; 7 bases align to TRBD1. Germline V gives CDR1 SGHTA, CDR2 FQGTGA. Germline trimming cut 5 bases from V and 4 bases from J; bases unmatched to any gene: 4. The length of the CDR3 is 13 residues. CDR3 sequence: CASSPQGPETQYF. The CDR3 bases are TGTGCCAGCAGCCCACAGGGGCCAGAGACCCAGTACTTC. Variable domain in full (rest from reference TRBV7-3 and TRBJ2-5): GAGVSQTPSNKVTEKGKYVELRCDPISGHTALYWYRQSLGQGPEFLIYFQGTGAADDSGLPNDRFFAVRPEGSVSTLKIQRTERGDSAVYLCASSPQGPETQYFGPGTRLLVL.

The rearrangement links TRBV4-1 to TRBJ1-2; the match to TRBD1 covers 7 bases. Trimming at V came to 3 bases and at J to 0 bases, leaving 7 bases not matched to a gene. Germline CDR1 reads MGHRA; CDR2 reads YSYEKL. The CDR3 loop spans 16 amino acids. The CDR3 nucleotides are TGCGCCAGCAGCCACCCAGGGACAGCAGCTAACTATGGCTACACCTTC. This encodes CASSHPGTAANYGYTF.

The V call is TRBV27, the J call TRBJ2-2; 7 nucleotides match TRBD2. V dropped 4 bases and J dropped 6; count of bases not matched to a gene: 11. The germline gives CDR1 MNHEY, CDR2 SMNVEV (reference sequence). CDR3 size: 16 residues. The DNA of the CDR3 is TGTGCCAGCAGTTACGTGGGGGGGGTACGACCCGGGGAGCTGTTTTTT. Translation: CASSYVGGVRPGELFF.